The clone carrying this T cell receptor beta chain occurred a few times. The same CDR3 arises from other DNA sequences in this sample as well. CD45RO-negative cells were positively selected for CCR7, leaving out terminally differentiated effector memory CD45RA+ cells. This specimen comes from a study of shared clonotypes between healthy human individuals. The authors' processing: Junction-only immunoSEQ sequences carried no quality scores, so filtering differed. The assay was immunoSEQ multiplex PCR, and TCRdb's table has in-frame clones only and misses some. The V and J calls and clone size were taken over from that table, and D and trimming were inferred from the DNA. In the table there are 2 million or so clones, about 95% of which are singletons. The germline V gene encodes CDR1 MGHRA and CDR2 YSYEKL. The CDR3 runs 12 residues. Trimming stripped 1 base from V and 7 bases from J, with 5 bases between.

This receptor was identified in a man between 18 and 29 years old in good health. The specimen sequenced was naive CD8+ T cells sorted from blood. The gene calls are TRBV4-1 and TRBJ2-1; D unresolved. In nucleotides, the CDR3 is TGCGCCAGCAGCCAAGGTGGGAATGAGCAGTTCTTC. Translated, it gives CASSQGGNEQFF.